The T cell receptor beta chain described here comes from a study of T cells in localized non-small cell lung cancer. Regarding the study as a whole: Adjacent lung held a median around 56 of the top 100 tumor clones. Prolonged overall survival went with higher T cell density in the blood. Adjacent uninvolved lung tissue had the highest T cell clonality, exceeding tumor. The tumor had only one region sequenced, so heterogeneity remains possible.

Turning to this clone: The antigen is undetermined.

CDR1 and CDR2 from the germline V gene are SGHTA and FQGNSA. The ends lost 0 bases at V and 9 bases at J; junction bases unmatched: 17. This CDR3 contains 17 residues. Using immunoSEQ multiplex PCR, the repertoire was profiled, and TCRdb retains in-frame clones only, with some absent. In the table there are some 21,000 clones, 90% of which are singletons. The clonotype was recovered from a woman aged 40-69 years with stage I lung adenocarcinoma. The genes are TRBV7-2 and TRBJ2-7; TRBD2 matches at 7 bases. The material was peripheral blood, obtained before any cancer treatment. The CDR3, as DNA: TGTGCCAGCAGCTTAGCGGCCGGGGGTAGCGGGCCCCTAGGGCAGTACTTC. This gives the protein CASSLAAGGSGPLGQYF.